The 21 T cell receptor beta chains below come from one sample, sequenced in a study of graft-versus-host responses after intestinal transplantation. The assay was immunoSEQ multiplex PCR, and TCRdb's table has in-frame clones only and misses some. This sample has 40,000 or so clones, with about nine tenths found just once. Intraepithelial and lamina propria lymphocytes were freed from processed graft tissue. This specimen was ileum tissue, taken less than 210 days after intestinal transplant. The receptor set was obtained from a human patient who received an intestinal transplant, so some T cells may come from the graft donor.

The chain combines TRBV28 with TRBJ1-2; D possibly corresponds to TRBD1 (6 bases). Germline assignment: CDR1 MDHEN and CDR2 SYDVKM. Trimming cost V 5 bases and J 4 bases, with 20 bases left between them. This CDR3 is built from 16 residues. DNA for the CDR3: TGTGCCAGCAGTCGGCCCAATGGGGGCCGGTCCTATGGCTACACCTTC. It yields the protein CASSRPNGGRSYGYTF.

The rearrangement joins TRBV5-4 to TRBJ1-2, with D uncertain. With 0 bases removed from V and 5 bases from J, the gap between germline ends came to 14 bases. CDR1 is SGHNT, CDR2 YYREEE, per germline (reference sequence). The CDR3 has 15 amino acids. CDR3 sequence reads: CASSLAGSELYGYTF. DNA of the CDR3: TGTGCCAGCAGCTTGGCCGGGTCAGAGCTATATGGCTACACCTTC.

The CDR3 here is CSVGTGNLYEQYF. The CDR3 region has the DNA TGCAGCGTCGGGACAGGGAATCTCTACGAGCAGTACTTC. V and J are TRBV29-1 and TRBJ2-7; 9 positions match TRBD1. The CDR3 sequence is 13 residues long. Unmatched junction bases numbered 6, after V lost 6 bases and J lost 3 bases. The V gene's germline CDR1 is SQVTM and CDR2 ANQGSEA.

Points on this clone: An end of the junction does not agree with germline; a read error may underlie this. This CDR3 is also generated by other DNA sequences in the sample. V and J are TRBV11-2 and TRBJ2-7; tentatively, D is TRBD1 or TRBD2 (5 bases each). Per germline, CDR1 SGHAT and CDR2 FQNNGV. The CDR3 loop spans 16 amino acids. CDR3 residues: CASSLGSGTRIYEQYF. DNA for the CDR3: TGTGCCAGCAGTTTAGGGTCCGGGACCCGAATTTACGAGCAGTACTTC.

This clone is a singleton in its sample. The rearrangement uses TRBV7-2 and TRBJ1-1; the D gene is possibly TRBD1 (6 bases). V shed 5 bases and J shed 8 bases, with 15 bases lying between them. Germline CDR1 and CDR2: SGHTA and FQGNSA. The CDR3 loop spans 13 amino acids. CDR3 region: CASSHRGAREAFF. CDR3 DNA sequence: TGTGCCAGCAGCCATCGGGGGGCTCGAGAAGCTTTCTTT.

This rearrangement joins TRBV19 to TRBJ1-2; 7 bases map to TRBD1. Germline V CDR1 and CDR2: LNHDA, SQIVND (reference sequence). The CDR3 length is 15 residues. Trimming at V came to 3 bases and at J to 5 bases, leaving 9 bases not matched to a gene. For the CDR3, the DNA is TGTGCCAGTAGTATCAACCCCGGGACAGAATATGGCTACACCTTC. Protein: CASSINPGTEYGYTF.

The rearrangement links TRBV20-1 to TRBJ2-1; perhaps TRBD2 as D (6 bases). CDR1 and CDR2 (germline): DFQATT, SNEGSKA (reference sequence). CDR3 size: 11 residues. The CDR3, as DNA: TGCAGAGGTGGGTCCGGGGAGGCGCAGTTCTTC. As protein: CRGGSGEAQFF.

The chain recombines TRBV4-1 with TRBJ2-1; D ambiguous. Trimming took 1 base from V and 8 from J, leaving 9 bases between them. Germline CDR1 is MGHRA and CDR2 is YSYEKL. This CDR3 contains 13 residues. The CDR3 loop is CASSQGLEHEQFF. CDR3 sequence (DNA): TGCGCCAGCAGCCAAGGGCTAGAGCATGAGCAGTTCTTC.

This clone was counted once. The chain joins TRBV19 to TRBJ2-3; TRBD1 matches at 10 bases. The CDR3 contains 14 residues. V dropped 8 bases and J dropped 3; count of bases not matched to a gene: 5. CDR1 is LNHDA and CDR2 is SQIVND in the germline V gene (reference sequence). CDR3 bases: TGTGCCAGTGGCCGACAGGGGGCAACAGATACGCAGTATTTT. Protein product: CASGRQGATDTQYF.

The CDR3, as DNA: TGTGCCAGCTCCGTGGTCAAGCGCTACAATGAGCAGTTCTTC. It translates to CASSVVKRYNEQFF. The rearrangement links TRBV27 to TRBJ2-1; no firm D call. Germline CDR1 is MNHEY and CDR2 is SMNVEV (reference sequence). The CDR3 contains 14 residues. Trimming cost V 8 bases and J 3 bases, with 14 bases left between them.

CDR3 sequence: CASSERQSNQPQHF. The CDR3 bases are TGTGCCAGCAGTGAAAGGCAGTCCAATCAGCCCCAGCATTTT. V gene TRBV2 combines with J gene TRBJ1-5; D is unclear. Germline V CDR1 and CDR2: SNHLY, FYNNEI. Trimming pared 2 bases from V and 3 bases from J, leaving 8 bases between. The CDR3 consists of 14 residues.

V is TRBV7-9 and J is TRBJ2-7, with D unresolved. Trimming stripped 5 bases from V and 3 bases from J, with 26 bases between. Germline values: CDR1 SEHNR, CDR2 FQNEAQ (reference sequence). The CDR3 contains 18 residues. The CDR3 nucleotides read TGTGCCAGCAGCGATAGGTCGAAGCAGGCGAGAGGATTCTACGAGCAGTACTTC. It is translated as CASSDRSKQARGFYEQYF.

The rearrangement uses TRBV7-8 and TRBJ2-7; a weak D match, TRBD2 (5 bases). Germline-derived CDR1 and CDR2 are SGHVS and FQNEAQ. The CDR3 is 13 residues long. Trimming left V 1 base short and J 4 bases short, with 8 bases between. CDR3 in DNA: TGTGCCAGCAGCTTAGAGGAGGCTTACGAGCAGTACTTC. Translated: CASSLEEAYEQYF.

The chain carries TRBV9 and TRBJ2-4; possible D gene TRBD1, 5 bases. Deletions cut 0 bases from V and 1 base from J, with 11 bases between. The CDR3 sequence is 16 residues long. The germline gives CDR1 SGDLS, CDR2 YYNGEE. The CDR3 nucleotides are TGTGCCAGCAGCGTAGTGGAGACAGATGCCAAAAACATTCAGTACTTC. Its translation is CASSVVETDAKNIQYF. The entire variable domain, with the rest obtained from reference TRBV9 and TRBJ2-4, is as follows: DSGVTQTPKHLITATGQRVTLRCSPRSGDLSVYWYQQSLDQGLQFLIQYYNGEERAKGNILERFSAQQFPDLHSELNLSSLELGDSALYFCASSVVETDAKNIQYFGAGTRLSVL.

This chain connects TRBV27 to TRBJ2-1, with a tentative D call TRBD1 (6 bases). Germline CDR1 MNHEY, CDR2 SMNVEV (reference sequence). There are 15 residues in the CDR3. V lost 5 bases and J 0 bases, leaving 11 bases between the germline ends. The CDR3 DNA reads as TGTGCCAGCAGTCTCGGGACATTCTCCTACAATGAGCAGTTCTTC. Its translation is CASSLGTFSYNEQFF.

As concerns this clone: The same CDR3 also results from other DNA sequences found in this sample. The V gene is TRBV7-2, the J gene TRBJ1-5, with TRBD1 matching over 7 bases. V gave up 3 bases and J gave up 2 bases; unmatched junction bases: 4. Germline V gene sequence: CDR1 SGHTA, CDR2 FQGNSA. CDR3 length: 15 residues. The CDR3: CASSFGRGGNQPQHF. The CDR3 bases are TGTGCCAGCAGCTTTGGCAGGGGGGGCAATCAGCCCCAGCATTTT.

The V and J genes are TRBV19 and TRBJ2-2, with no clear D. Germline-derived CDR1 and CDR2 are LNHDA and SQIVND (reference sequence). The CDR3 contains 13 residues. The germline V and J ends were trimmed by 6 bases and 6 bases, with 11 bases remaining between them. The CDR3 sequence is CASSLMASGELFF. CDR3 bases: TGTGCCAGTAGCCTGATGGCCTCCGGGGAGCTGTTTTTT.

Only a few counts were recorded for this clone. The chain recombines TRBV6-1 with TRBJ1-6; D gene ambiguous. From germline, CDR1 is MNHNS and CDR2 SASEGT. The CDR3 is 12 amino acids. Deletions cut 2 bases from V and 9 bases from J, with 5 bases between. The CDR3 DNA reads TGTGCCAGCAGTGAACTCGGTTCACCCCTCCACTTT. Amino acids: CASSELGSPLHF.

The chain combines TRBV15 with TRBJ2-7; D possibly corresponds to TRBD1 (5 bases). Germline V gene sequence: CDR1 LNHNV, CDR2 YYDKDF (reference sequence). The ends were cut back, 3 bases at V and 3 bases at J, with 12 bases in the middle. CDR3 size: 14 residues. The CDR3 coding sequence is TGTGCCACCAGCAGGACAGCTAGTGACTACGAGCAGTACTTC. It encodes CATSRTASDYEQYF. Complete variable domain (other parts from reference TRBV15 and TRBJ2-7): DAMVIQNPRYQVTQFGKPVTLSCSQTLNHNVMYWYQQKSSQAPKLLFHYYDKDFNNEADTPDNFQSRRPNTSFCFLDIRSPGLGDTAMYLCATSRTASDYEQYFGPGTRLTVT.

CDR3 loop: CASSNTGPQGTDTQYF. CDR3 sequence (DNA): TGTGCCAGCAGCAACACCGGGCCACAGGGAACAGATACGCAGTATTTT. V and J are TRBV7-9 and TRBJ2-3; maybe TRBD1 (6 bases). Germline loops: CDR1 SEHNR, CDR2 FQNEAQ (reference sequence). This CDR3 comprises 16 residues. V gave up 5 bases and J gave up 3 bases, with 18 bases separating them. Full variable domain (remainder filled in from reference TRBV7-9 and TRBJ2-3): DTGVSQNPRHKITKRGQNVTFRCDPISEHNRLYWYRQTLGQGPEFLTYFQNEAQLEKSRLLSDRFSAERPKGSFSTLEIQRTEQGDSAMYLCASSNTGPQGTDTQYFGPGTRLTVL.

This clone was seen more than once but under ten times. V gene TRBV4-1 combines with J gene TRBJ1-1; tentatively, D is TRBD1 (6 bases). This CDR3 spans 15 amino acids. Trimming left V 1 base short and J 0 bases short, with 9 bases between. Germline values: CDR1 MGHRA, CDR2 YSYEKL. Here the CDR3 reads CASSQGTDMNTEAFF. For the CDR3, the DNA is TGCGCCAGCAGCCAAGGGACAGACATGAACACTGAAGCTTTCTTT.